The 3 T cell receptor beta chains below come from one sample, sequenced in a study of siplizumab effects on memory and regulatory T cells. TCRdb keeps only in-frame clones here, not all; method: immunoSEQ multiplex PCR. The top ten hold approximately 0.75% of the sample, which has more than 85,000 clones, 90% to 95% seen once. The sequencing input was Tregs sorted from blood. These receptors all stem from a human donor in good health.

This chain links TRBV5-4 with TRBJ2-1; D is perhaps TRBD1 (6 bases). Germline V gene lookup returns CDR1 SGHNT and CDR2 YYREEE (reference sequence). V lost 0 bases and J lost 7, with 11 bases in between. The CDR3 covers 14 residues. This CDR3 is CASSLEWGRNEQFF. In DNA form, the CDR3 reads TGTGCCAGCAGCTTGGAGTGGGGGCGGAATGAGCAGTTCTTC.

This chain joins TRBV19 and TRBJ2-7; 9 nucleotides line up with TRBD1. CDR1 is LNHDA and CDR2 is SQIVND in the germline V gene (reference sequence). The V segment lost 9 bases and the J segment 4 bases; nucleotides outside the gene matches: 13. This CDR3 spans 15 amino acids. The CDR3 spells CASGPVTGTGYEQYF. The CDR3 nucleotides read TGTGCCAGCGGCCCAGTAACCGGGACAGGGTACGAGCAGTACTTC.

The chain has TRBV4-2 and TRBJ2-3, with a possible D match to TRBD2 (6 bases). Germline CDR1 LGHNA, CDR2 YNFKEQ. V was shortened by 0 bases and J by 5 bases, with 9 bases between the two germline ends. CDR3 size: 14 residues. This chain's CDR3 is CASSQDRGGDTQYF. CDR3 nucleotides: TGTGCCAGCAGCCAAGATAGGGGAGGAGATACGCAGTATTTT.